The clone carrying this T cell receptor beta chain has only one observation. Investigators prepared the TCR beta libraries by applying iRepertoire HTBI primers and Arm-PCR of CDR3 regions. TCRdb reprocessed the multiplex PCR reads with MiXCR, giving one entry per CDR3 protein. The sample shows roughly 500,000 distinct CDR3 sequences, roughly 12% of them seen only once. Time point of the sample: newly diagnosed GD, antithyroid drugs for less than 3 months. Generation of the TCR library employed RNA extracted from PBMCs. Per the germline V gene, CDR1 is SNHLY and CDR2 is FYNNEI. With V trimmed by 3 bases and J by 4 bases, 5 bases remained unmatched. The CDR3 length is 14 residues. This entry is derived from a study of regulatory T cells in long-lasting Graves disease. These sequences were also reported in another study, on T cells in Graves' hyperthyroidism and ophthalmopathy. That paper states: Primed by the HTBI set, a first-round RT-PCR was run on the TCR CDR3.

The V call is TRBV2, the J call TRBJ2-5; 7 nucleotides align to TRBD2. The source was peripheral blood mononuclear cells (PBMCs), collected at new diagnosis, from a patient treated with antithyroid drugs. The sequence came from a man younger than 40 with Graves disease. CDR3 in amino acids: CASSESGGTETQYF. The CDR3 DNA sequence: TGTGCCAGCAGTGAGTCGGGGGGAACAGAGACCCAGTACTTC.